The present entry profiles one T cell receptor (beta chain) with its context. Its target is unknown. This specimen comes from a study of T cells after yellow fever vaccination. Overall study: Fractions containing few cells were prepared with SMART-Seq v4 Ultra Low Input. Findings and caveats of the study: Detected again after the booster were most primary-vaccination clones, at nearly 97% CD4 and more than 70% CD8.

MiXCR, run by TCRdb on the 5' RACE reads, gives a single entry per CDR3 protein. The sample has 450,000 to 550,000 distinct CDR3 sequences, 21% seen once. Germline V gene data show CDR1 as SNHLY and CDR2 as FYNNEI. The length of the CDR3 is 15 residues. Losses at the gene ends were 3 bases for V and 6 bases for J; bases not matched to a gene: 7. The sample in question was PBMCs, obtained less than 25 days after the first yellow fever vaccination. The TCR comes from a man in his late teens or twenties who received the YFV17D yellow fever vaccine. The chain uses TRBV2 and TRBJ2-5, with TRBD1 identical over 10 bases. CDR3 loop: CASSDRTGGRKTQYF. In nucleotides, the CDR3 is TGTGCCAGCAGTGACAGGACAGGGGGGAGAAAGACCCAGTACTTC.